This T cell receptor (beta chain) was observed in a study of regulatory T cells in long-lasting Graves disease. This clonotype was counted only a few times. Time point of the sample: persistent/refractory GD, antithyroid drugs over 5 years with positive TRAb. RNA isolated from PBMCs was used to make the TCR library. This CDR3 is 13 amino acids long. With 5 bases removed from V and 6 bases from J, the gap between germline ends came to 14 bases. Germline V gene sequence: CDR1 SEHNR, CDR2 FQNEAQ (reference sequence). Construction of the TCR beta libraries employed iRepertoire HTBI primers in conjunction with Arm-PCR of CDR3 regions. TCRdb reprocessed the multiplex PCR reads with MiXCR, giving one entry per CDR3 protein. The top ten hold more than 20% of the sample, which has approximately 380,000 distinct CDR3 sequences, around 21% seen once.

Sequencing was performed on peripheral blood mononuclear cells (PBMCs), taken when the disease was refractory, from a patient treated with antithyroid drugs. V is TRBV7-9 and J is TRBJ2-7; the D call may be TRBD1 or TRBD2 (5 bases each). The sequence was obtained from a female donor with Graves disease. This CDR3 is CASSKGDLGEQYF. The CDR3 region has the DNA TGTGCCAGCAGCAAAGGGGACCTCGGCGAGCAGTACTTC.